This T cell receptor (beta chain) is drawn from a study of radiation and T cells in renal cell carcinoma. Whole-study findings and limits: Top tumor clonotypes rose in blood 2 weeks post-radiation, then contracted.

Sample time point: blood 4 weeks post-SBRT, at nephrectomy. The treatment is: 15 Gy SBRT to primary tumor, nephrectomy 4 weeks later. Nephrectomy followed 15 Gy stereotactic body radiation by 4 weeks. With regard to this clone: Its antigen is currently unknown.

The data were produced by immunoSEQ multiplex PCR, yet TCRdb's version contains in-frame clones alone and is incomplete. This table holds 140,000 or so clones, 70% to 90% found once. The CDR3 extends over 10 amino acids. V lost 4 bases and J lost 5, with 3 bases in between. Germline lookup yields CDR1 DFQATT and CDR2 SNEGSKA (reference sequence). This rearrangement joins TRBV20-1 to TRBJ2-1; D unclear. The specimen was blood, collected from a patient whose treatment included radiotherapy and nephrectomy. This clonotype was sampled from a woman aged 45-59 years with renal cell carcinoma. CDR3 loop: CSATDNEQFF. The CDR3 DNA sequence: TGCAGTGCTACGGACAATGAGCAGTTCTTC.